This TCR beta chain was sequenced during a study of blood T cell repertoires in COVID-19. About the research overall: Whether acute or convalescent, the COVID-19 samples came from the United States, Italy and Spain.

Original analysis: Scientists estimated how many nucleated cells there were by amplifying reference gene primers. Profiled with immunoSEQ multiplex PCR; TCRdb holds only in-frame clones, not every one. Clone size and the V and J calls come from that table; the DNA yielded D and trimming. Altogether 35,000 to 40,000 clones are present, roughly nine tenths being singletons, with the ten largest covering approximately 4.5%. Seattle researchers signed up patients amid active infection and tracked them longitudinally. The germline CDR1 and CDR2 sequences are MNHNS and SASEGT. The CDR3 totals 16 residues. Deletions cut 0 bases from V and 0 bases from J, with 12 bases between.

The rearrangement joins TRBV6-1 to TRBJ2-7, with D perhaps matching TRBD1 (5 bases). The TCR sequence derives from a man between 60 and 75 years old with COVID-19, enrolled during active disease. The sample taken for sequencing was peripheral blood. As DNA, the CDR3 is TGTGCCAGCAGTGAAGCAAGGGGCCGATACTCCTACGAGCAGTACTTC. Protein sequence: CASSEARGRYSYEQYF.